This TCR beta chain was recovered during a study of response to subunit inactivated influenza vaccine. Trimming at V came to 3 bases and at J to 4 bases, leaving 7 bases not matched to a gene. There are 15 residues in the CDR3. TCRdb re-analysed the RT-PCR reads in MiXCR, keeping a single row per CDR3 protein. The data contain roughly 540,000 distinct CDR3 sequences, under 30% of them singletons. The sample was also reused in another study, on T cells expressing NK-cell markers. That source adds: It was by 5'RACE template switching with UMIs that TCR beta cDNA was made. The authors derived TCR beta repertoires from sorted CD3+CD56+NKG2C+, CD3+CD56+NKG2C- and CD3+CD56-NKG2C+ T cells. One of the eight sequenced donors was seronegative, whereas the other seven were HCMV-seropositive. Leadership of the CD3+CD56-NKG2C+ fraction also belonged to these clonotypes in a handful of donors.

The origin of this receptor is a man in his forties or fifties who received an inactivated influenza vaccine. This material consisted of CD4+ T cells sorted from PBMCs, taken 11 to 12 days after vaccination. This chain joins TRBV12-3 or TRBV12-4 and TRBJ1-1; 8 bases align to TRBD1. The CDR3 sequence is CASSLTTGAGTEAFF. CDR3 nucleotides: TGTGCCAGCAGTTTGACGACAGGGGCGGGCACTGAAGCTTTCTTT.